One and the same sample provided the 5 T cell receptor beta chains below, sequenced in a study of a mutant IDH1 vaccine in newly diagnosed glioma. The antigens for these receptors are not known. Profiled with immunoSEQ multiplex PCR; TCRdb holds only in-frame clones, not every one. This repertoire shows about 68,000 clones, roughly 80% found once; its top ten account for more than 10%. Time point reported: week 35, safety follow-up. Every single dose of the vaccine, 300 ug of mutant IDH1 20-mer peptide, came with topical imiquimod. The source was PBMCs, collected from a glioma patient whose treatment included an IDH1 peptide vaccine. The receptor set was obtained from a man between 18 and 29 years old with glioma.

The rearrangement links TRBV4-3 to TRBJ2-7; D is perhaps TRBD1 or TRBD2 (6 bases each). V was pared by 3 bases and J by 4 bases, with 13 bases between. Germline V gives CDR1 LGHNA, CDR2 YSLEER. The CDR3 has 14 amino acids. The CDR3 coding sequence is TGCGCCAGCAGCCACTCGGGGGCGAATTACGAGCAGTACTTC. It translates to CASSHSGANYEQYF.

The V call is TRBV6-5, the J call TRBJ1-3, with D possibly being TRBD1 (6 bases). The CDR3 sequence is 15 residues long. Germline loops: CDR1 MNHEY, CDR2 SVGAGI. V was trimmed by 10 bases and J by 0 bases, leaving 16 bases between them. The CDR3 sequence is CATRTGGFSGNTIYF. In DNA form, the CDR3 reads TGTGCCACAAGAACGGGGGGCTTCTCTGGAAACACCATATATTTT.

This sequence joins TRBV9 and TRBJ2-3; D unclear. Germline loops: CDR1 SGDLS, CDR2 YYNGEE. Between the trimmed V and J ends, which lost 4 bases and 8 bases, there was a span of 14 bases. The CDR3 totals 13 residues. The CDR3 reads CASSPTVGITQYF. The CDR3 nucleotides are TGTGCCAGCAGCCCAACCGTGGGGATTACGCAGTATTTT. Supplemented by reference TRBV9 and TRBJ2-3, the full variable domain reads DSGVTQTPKHLITATGQRVTLRCSPRSGDLSVYWYQQSLDQGLQFLIQYYNGEERAKGNILERFSAQQFPDLHSELNLSSLELGDSALYFCASSPTVGITQYFGPGTRLTVL.

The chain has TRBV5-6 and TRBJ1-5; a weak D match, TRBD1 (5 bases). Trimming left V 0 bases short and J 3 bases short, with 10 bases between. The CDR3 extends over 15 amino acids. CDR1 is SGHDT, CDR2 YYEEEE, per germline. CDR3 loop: CASSLGGRLNQPQHF. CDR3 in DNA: TGTGCCAGCAGCTTGGGGGGGAGGCTCAATCAGCCCCAGCATTTT.

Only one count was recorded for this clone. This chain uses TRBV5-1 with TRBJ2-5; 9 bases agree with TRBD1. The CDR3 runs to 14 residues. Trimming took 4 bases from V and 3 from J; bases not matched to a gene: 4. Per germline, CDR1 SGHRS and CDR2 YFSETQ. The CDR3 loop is CASSQGQGKETQYF. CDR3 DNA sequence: TGCGCCAGCAGCCAGGGACAGGGAAAAGAGACCCAGTACTTC.